This T cell receptor (beta chain) was sequenced during a study of T cells in Graves' hyperthyroidism and ophthalmopathy. The CDR3 regions of TCR beta were amplified from RNA transcripts. Primed by the HTBI set, a first-round RT-PCR was run on the TCR CDR3. From the multiplex PCR reads, TCRdb called clonotypes with MiXCR, one entry per CDR3 protein. In the table there are fewer than 400,000 distinct CDR3 sequences, roughly 25% of which are singletons. There are 15 residues in the CDR3. Trimming removed 5 bases from V and 7 bases from J, with 17 bases in between. Germline V lookup: CDR1 KGHDR, CDR2 SFDVKD. The study enrolled patients aged 18 to 65 with newly diagnosed hyperthyroidism of under 2 months' duration. This clonotype turned up a few times.

The material sequenced was blood. The chain carries TRBV24-1 and TRBJ2-1, with D perhaps matching TRBD2 (5 bases). The clonotype was recovered from a man aged 45-60 years with Graves' hyperthyroidism. The CDR3 region has the DNA TGTGCCACCAGTGCCCCGAGGACTGACGGGAATGAGCAGTTCTTC. Encoded protein: CATSAPRTDGNEQFF.